Shown below are 20 T cell receptor beta chains from a single sample sequenced in a study of cytomegalovirus exposure and HLA in healthy donors. Researchers ran the PCR with 60 Vbeta and 13 Jbeta primers. Clones were read by immunoSEQ multiplex PCR, and TCRdb kept only the in-frame ones, dropping some. The sample lists about 160,000 clones, 70% to 75% occurring once. The source material was PBMCs. The receptors derive from a man younger than 35 in good health and CMV-seropositive.

The chain is built from TRBV5-6 and TRBJ1-2; 12 nucleotides agree with TRBD1. Germline V CDR1 and CDR2: SGHDT, YYEEEE. This CDR3 contains 16 residues. Trimming at V came to 3 bases and at J to 4 bases, leaving 7 bases not matched to a gene. The CDR3, as DNA: TGTGCCAGCAGCTCCTCCGGGACAGGGGGCCTCTATGGCTACACCTTC. It yields the protein CASSSSGTGGLYGYTF.

The chain links TRBV6-1 to TRBJ2-7; D is perhaps TRBD2 (5 bases). Looked up from germline, CDR1 is MNHNS and CDR2 is SASEGT. Trimming stripped 2 bases from V and 2 bases from J, with 13 bases between. This CDR3 region has 15 residues. The DNA for the CDR3 is TGTGCCAGCAGTGAACCGGGAATCGAGGCCTACGAGCAGTACGTC. Translating gives CASSEPGIEAYEQYV.

The chain employs TRBV6-5 and TRBJ1-2; perhaps TRBD1 as D (6 bases). CDR1 and CDR2 from the germline V gene are MNHEY and SVGAGI. This CDR3 comprises 13 residues. The V gene lost 2 bases and the J gene lost 4 bases, with 8 bases spanning the gap. The CDR3 sequence: CASSYTDSYGYTF. For the CDR3, the DNA is TGTGCCAGCAGTTACACGGACAGCTATGGCTACACCTTC.

The chain employs TRBV7-3 and TRBJ2-5; 11 nucleotides align to TRBD2. The CDR3 loop spans 15 amino acids. V lost 5 bases, J lost 5 bases, and 7 bases stayed unmatched. The germline V gene encodes CDR1 SGHTA and CDR2 FQGTGA. The CDR3 is CASSRSGGAMETQYF. In DNA, the CDR3 is TGTGCCAGCAGCCGTAGCGGGGGGGCCATGGAGACCCAGTACTTC.

The gene calls are TRBV27 and TRBJ1-1; no clear D gene. There are 11 residues in the CDR3. V was clipped by 6 bases and J by 4 bases, with 6 bases between them. Germline V gene sequence: CDR1 MNHEY, CDR2 SMNVEV (reference sequence). The CDR3 DNA is TGTGCCAGCAGCCCCAGCACTGAAGCTTTCTTT. Translation gives CASSPSTEAFF.

The chain carries TRBV4-1 and TRBJ1-1, with a weak D call TRBD1 (5 bases). V was clipped by 5 bases and J by 7 bases, with 23 bases between them. Germline loops: CDR1 MGHRA, CDR2 YSYEKL. The CDR3 spans 16 residues. CDR3 nucleotide sequence: TGCGCCAGCAGCGTACAGGATTTGGTTTCCGTGGGTGAAGCTTTCTTT. This encodes CASSVQDLVSVGEAFF.

This chain connects TRBV5-1 to TRBJ2-4, with 8 bases identical to TRBD2. V shed 9 bases and J 0 bases; nucleotides not matched to a gene: 8. This CDR3 region has 15 residues. Germline assignment: CDR1 SGHRS and CDR2 YFSETQ. The DNA of the CDR3 is TGCGCCACCGGGGGGGCGGGGTTAGCCAAAAACATTCAGTACTTC. As protein: CATGGAGLAKNIQYF.

The chain uses TRBV4-1 and TRBJ2-2; possible D gene TRBD2, 5 bases. Germline V gene sequence: CDR1 MGHRA, CDR2 YSYEKL. This CDR3 has 15 residues. The ends were cut back, 2 bases at V and 6 bases at J, with 13 bases in the middle. This CDR3 reads CASSQLGAGAGELFF. The CDR3 DNA reads as TGCGCCAGCAGCCAACTGGGAGCCGGGGCCGGGGAGCTGTTTTTT.

The genes are TRBV29-1 and TRBJ1-1, with D perhaps TRBD1 (6 bases). Trimming left V 5 bases short and J 5 bases short, with 18 bases between. This CDR3 has 14 residues. CDR1 is SQVTM and CDR2 is ANQGSEA in the germline V gene. The CDR3: CSVNENRDGTEAFF. The CDR3 nucleotides are TGCAGCGTTAACGAAAACAGGGATGGGACTGAAGCTTTCTTT.

This chain joins TRBV7-9 and TRBJ1-5; D is perhaps TRBD1 (5 bases). Germline loops: CDR1 SEHNR, CDR2 FQNEAQ (reference sequence). The CDR3 length is 14 residues. V lost 1 base, J lost 7 bases, and 11 bases lay in between. DNA of the CDR3: TGTGCCAGCAGCTTAGGGGGACTGGGACAGCCCCAGCATTTT. Translated: CASSLGGLGQPQHF. Variable domain in full (rest from reference TRBV7-9 and TRBJ1-5): DTGVSQNPRHKITKRGQNVTFRCDPISEHNRLYWYRQTLGQGPEFLTYFQNEAQLEKSRLLSDRFSAERPKGSFSTLEIQRTEQGDSAMYLCASSLGGLGQPQHFGDGTRLSIL.

The V call is TRBV9, the J call TRBJ2-1; 8 bases align to TRBD1. CDR3 size: 15 residues. J was trimmed by 3 bases and V by 3 bases; bases with no gene match: 5. Germline CDR1 is SGDLS and CDR2 is YYNGEE. CDR3 sequence: CASSGQDRVYNEQFF. The CDR3 coding sequence is TGTGCCAGCAGCGGACAGGACAGGGTCTACAATGAGCAGTTCTTC. The full variable domain, rest sourced from reference TRBV9 and TRBJ2-1, is DSGVTQTPKHLITATGQRVTLRCSPRSGDLSVYWYQQSLDQGLQFLIQYYNGEERAKGNILERFSAQQFPDLHSELNLSSLELGDSALYFCASSGQDRVYNEQFFGPGTRLTVL.

This clone was found a few times. The chain uses TRBV30 and TRBJ2-2; D remains unclear. Trimming took off 0 bases at V and 4 bases at J, with 6 bases between the two ends. Germline CDR1 reads GTSNPN; CDR2 reads SVGIG (reference sequence). There are 13 residues in the CDR3. DNA of the CDR3: TGTGCCTGGAGTGTATATAGCACCGGGGAGCTGTTTTTT. Amino acids: CAWSVYSTGELFF.

The rearrangement uses TRBV11-2 and TRBJ1-2, with D possibly TRBD1 on 6 matching bases. The germline gives CDR1 SGHAT, CDR2 FQNNGV. V was shortened by 3 bases and J by 1 base, with 15 bases between the two germline ends. This CDR3 contains 16 residues. DNA for the CDR3: TGTGCCAGCAGCTTGAAACAGGGCCCCCTTAACTATGGCTACACCTTC. This codes for CASSLKQGPLNYGYTF.

This clone has more than one count but fewer than ten. The chain recombines TRBV5-6 with TRBJ2-1; 7 bases map to TRBD2. Germline values: CDR1 SGHDT, CDR2 YYEEEE. This CDR3 contains 16 residues. V lost 4 bases to trimming and J lost 12 bases; unmatched junction nucleotides: 19. The CDR3 sequence is CASSDGGRTSAPGQFF. The CDR3, as DNA: TGTGCCAGCAGCGATGGCGGGCGAACTAGCGCCCCCGGGCAGTTCTTC. Full variable domain (missing parts from reference TRBV5-6 and TRBJ2-1): DAGVTQSPTHLIKTRGQQVTLRCSPKSGHDTVSWYQQALGQGPQFIFQYYEEEERQRGNFPDRFSGHQFPNYSSELNVNALLLGDSALYLCASSDGGRTSAPGQFFGPGTRLTVL.

The gene calls are TRBV7-8 and TRBJ1-2; TRBD1 aligns across 11 bases. There are 18 residues in the CDR3. Germline lookup yields CDR1 SGHVS and CDR2 FQNEAQ. V lost 3 bases and J lost 7; bases outside the gene matches: 16. CDR3 in DNA: TGTGCCAGCAGCTTGCCCCCCAGTGGAGCCGGGACAGGGGGTGGCTACACCTTC. This gives the protein CASSLPPSGAGTGGGYTF.

In this sample, this clone turned up many times. V gene TRBV6-1 combines with J gene TRBJ1-1; D perhaps matches TRBD1 (5 bases). This CDR3 is 15 amino acids long. CDR1 and CDR2 (germline): MNHNS, SASEGT. Trimming took off 1 base at V and 5 bases at J, with 14 bases between the two ends. This CDR3 is CASSEGIPGQTEAFF. CDR3 in DNA: TGTGCCAGCAGTGAAGGAATTCCAGGACAAACTGAAGCTTTCTTT.

This clone was counted between two and nine times. V and J are TRBV9 and TRBJ1-1; 9 positions match TRBD1. Germline V gene lookup returns CDR1 SGDLS and CDR2 YYNGEE. The CDR3 is 14 amino acids. Trimming at V came to 4 bases and at J to 4 bases, leaving 5 bases not matched to a gene. CDR3 loop: CASSFGTGITEAFF. CDR3 coding DNA: TGTGCCAGCAGCTTCGGGACAGGGATCACTGAAGCTTTCTTT.

The chain employs TRBV29-1 and TRBJ1-1, with D uncertain. The CDR3 covers 13 residues. Between the trimmed V and J ends, which lost 3 bases and 1 base, there was a span of 9 bases. The germline gives CDR1 SQVTM, CDR2 ANQGSEA. The CDR3 sequence is CSVEMGGNTEAFF. For the CDR3, the DNA is TGCAGCGTTGAGATGGGAGGGAACACTGAAGCTTTCTTT. The whole variable domain, filled in from reference TRBV29-1 and TRBJ1-1, reads SAVISQKPSRDICQRGTSLTIQCQVDSQVTMMFWYRQQPGQSLTLIATANQGSEATYESGFVIDKFPISRPNLTFSTLTVSNMSPEDSSIYLCSVEMGGNTEAFFGQGTRLTVV.

About this clone itself: Mismatch with germline at one junction end may stem from a read error. This sequence joins TRBV5-1 and TRBJ1-1, with 7 bases matching TRBD1. The CDR3 runs to 14 residues. Germline V CDR1 and CDR2: SGHRS, YFSETQ. The CDR3, as DNA: TGCGCCAGCAGCTCACAGGGGCTGAACATTGAAGCTTTCTTT. Translating it yields CASSSQGLNIEAFF.

This sequence joins TRBV15 and TRBJ1-2; TRBD1 matches 8 bases. Germline V lookup: CDR1 LNHNV, CDR2 YYDKDF (reference sequence). The CDR3 is 14 amino acids. With 0 bases clipped from V and 8 bases from J, the junction kept 5 bases outside the gene matches. The CDR3 nucleotides are TGTGCCACCAGCAGAGATTTGACAGGGGACGGCTACACCTTC. It codes for CATSRDLTGDGYTF.